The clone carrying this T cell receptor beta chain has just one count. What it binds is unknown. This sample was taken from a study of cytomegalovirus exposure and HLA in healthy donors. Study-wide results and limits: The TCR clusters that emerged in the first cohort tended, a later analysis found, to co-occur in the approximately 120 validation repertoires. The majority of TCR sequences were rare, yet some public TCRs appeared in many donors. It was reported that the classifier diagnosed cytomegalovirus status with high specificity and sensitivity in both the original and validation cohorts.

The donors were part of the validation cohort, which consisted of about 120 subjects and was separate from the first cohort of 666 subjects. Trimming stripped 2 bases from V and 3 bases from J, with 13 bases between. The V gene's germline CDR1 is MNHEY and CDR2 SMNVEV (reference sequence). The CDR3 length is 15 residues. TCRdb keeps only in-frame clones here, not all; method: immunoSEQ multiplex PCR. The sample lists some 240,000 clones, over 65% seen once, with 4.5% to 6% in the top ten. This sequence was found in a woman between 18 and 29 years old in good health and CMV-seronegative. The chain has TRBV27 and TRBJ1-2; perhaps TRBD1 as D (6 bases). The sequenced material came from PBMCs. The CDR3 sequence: CASSLRSGVDYGYTF. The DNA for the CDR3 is TGTGCCAGCAGTTTAAGATCAGGGGTAGACTATGGCTACACCTTC.